This T cell receptor (beta chain) was captured by sequencing in a study of blood T cells in healthy people across ages. CDR1 KGHDR and CDR2 SFDVKD come from the germline V gene. CDR3 size: 14 residues. The V end lost 1 base, the J end lost 6 bases, and 12 bases lay between the germline ends. A sample-barcoded 5' primer and a J-beta primer mix were used in a second PCR of about 7 to 12 cycles. TCRdb re-called the 5' RACE reads with MiXCR, one entry per CDR3 protein. The data contain nearly 1 million distinct CDR3 sequences, just over 50% of them singletons. This receptor was taken from a woman in her sixties or seventies in good health. Sequenced material: blood. The genes are TRBV24-1 and TRBJ2-7; D is uncertain. The CDR3 region has the DNA TGTGCCACCAGTGATTTCAGGAATCCGGGCGAGCAGTACTTC. Protein sequence: CATSDFRNPGEQYF.